This T cell receptor beta chain emerged from a study of radiotherapy plus CTLA-4 blockade in lung cancer. Study context: Disease control was achieved by about 29% of patients, and objective responses by about 19%. Study findings and constraints: Radiotherapy was combined with ipilimumab, and tumor-derived TCR clones then expanded in blood. Early blood T cell clone dynamics, with interferon-beta, were reported to best predict response.

Libraries were prepared by immunoSEQ multiplex PCR; TCRdb keeps only in-frame clonotypes and omits some of them. The sample holds approximately 82,000 clones; about 80% are singletons and the top ten take approximately 15%. Receiving focal radiation plus CTLA-4 blockade with ipilimumab were patients who had chemo-refractory metastatic non-small-cell lung cancer. A remark on this clone: Its specificity is not known.

Per germline, CDR1 SGHDT and CDR2 YYEEEE. V shed 0 bases and J 10 bases; nucleotides not matched to a gene: 6. This CDR3 has 13 amino acids. Sequencing was performed on peripheral blood, taken from a patient treated with radiotherapy plus ipilimumab. The genes are TRBV5-6 and TRBJ1-1; 7 nucleotides line up with TRBD1. The receptor comes from a human donor with non-small cell lung cancer that progressed on radiotherapy plus ipilimumab. Here the CDR3 DNA reads TGTGCCAGCAGCTTGGTGGGACAGCCCGGAGCTTTCTTT. Protein product: CASSLVGQPGAFF.